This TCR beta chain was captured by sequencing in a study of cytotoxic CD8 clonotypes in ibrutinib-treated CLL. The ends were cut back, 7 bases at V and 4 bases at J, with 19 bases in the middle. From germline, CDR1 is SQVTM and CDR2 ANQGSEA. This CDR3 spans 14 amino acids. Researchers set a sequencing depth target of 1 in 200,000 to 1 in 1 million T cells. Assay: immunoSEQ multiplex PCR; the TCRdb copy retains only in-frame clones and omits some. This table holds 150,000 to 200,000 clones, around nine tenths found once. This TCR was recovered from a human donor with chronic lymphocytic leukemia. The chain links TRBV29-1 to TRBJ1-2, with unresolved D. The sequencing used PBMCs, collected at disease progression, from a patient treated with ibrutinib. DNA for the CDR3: TGCAGCGCACCTGCTAGGGATTCTGCCTATGGCTACACCTTC. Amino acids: CSAPARDSAYGYTF.